This T cell receptor (beta chain) was captured in a study of Ad26.COV2.S vaccination and SARS-CoV-2 variants. Regarding the study as a whole: Quantification of TCR breadth and depth may have yielded underestimates of total T cell responses. Recipients given vaccine exceeded placebo recipients in spike-specific TCR breadth. The authors reported substantial breadth in spike-specific CD8+ and CD4+ T cell responses after vaccination. Participants given vaccine showed non-spike TCR breadth similar to that of placebo recipients.

TCRdb's table, derived via immunoSEQ multiplex PCR, lists solely in-frame clones and lacks some. Of roughly 100,000 clones detected, 60% to 85% appear once; the ten largest clones hold around 15%. Per germline, CDR1 SGHAT and CDR2 FQNNGV. V lost 1 base, J lost 6 bases, and 15 bases lay in between. The CDR3 sequence is 15 residues long. On this clone itself: Antigen: not known.

The source was peripheral blood, collected after recovery from COVID-19. This sequence joins TRBV11-2 and TRBJ2-5; possible D gene TRBD1, 5 bases. The receptor was derived from a human donor who had recovered from COVID-19. CDR3 sequence reads: CASSLVSRTRQTQYF. In DNA, the CDR3 is TGTGCCAGCAGCTTAGTCTCGCGGACAAGGCAGACCCAGTACTTC.